Listed below are T cell receptor beta chains from one sample, sequenced in a study of blood T cell repertoires in COVID-19. The protocol was immunoSEQ multiplex PCR, while the TCRdb copy is restricted to in-frame clones and leaves out a portion. The sample has some 61,000 clones, 80% to 90% seen once; the top ten hold around 1.6%. Material for sequencing was peripheral blood. The receptors were gathered from a man aged 55 to 70 with acute or convalescent COVID-19. Both conserved end residues are part of each CDR3. A D gene is named only where the DNA matches it firmly. Rows give clone size only sometimes, using once, few, many, or a class for an expanded clone.

j_call v_call clone_size d_call cdr3_nt cdr3_aa
TRBJ2-2 TRBV5-8 . . TGTGCCAGCAGCTTGGTCCCAGGGGCGAGCACCGGGGAGCTGTTTTTT CASSLVPGASTGELFF
TRBJ1-4 TRBV5-1 . . TGCGCCAGCAGCTTCGAGGGGGCTAATGAAAAACTGTTTTTT CASSFEGANEKLFF
TRBJ1-5 TRBV6-1 . . TGTGCCAGCAGTGAAAGGAGAGATCAGCCCCAGCATTTT CASSERRDQPQHF
TRBJ2-1 TRBV7-6 . . TGTGCCAGCAGCTTTGGGAGCGAGGATGAGCAGTTCTTC CASSFGSEDEQFF
TRBJ1-5 TRBV19 . TRBD1 TGTGCCAGTAGTATCGGGACAGGGGCCGTGGCCCAGCATTTT CASSIGTGAVAQHF
TRBJ1-1 TRBV29-1 . . TGCAGCGTTTGGGACACCGACACTGAAGCTTTCTTT CSVWDTDTEAFF
TRBJ2-5 TRBV2 . TRBD1 TGTGCCAGCAGTGAGGGGACAGGGGAAGAGACCCAGTACTTC CASSEGTGEETQYF
TRBJ1-2 TRBV9 once . TGTGCCAGCAGCGTAAACCCGTCGGGTGCTGGCTACACCTTC CASSVNPSGAGYTF
TRBJ2-2 TRBV28 . . TGTGCCAGCAGGGGGGGATCGAACACCGGGGAGCTGTTTTTT CASRGGSNTGELFF
TRBJ2-7 TRBV2 . TRBD2 TGTGCCAGCAGTGAACTCTCCCCCCGGGGGGAGGCTTACGAGCAGTACTTC CASSELSPRGEAYEQYF
TRBJ2-7 TRBV2 . . TGTGCCAGCAGGGCAGAGGGGGTTACCTACGAGCAGTACTTC CASRAEGVTYEQYF
TRBJ1-2 TRBV2 . TRBD1 TGTGCCAGCAGTGAAGGGAGACCCGGACAGGGAGTGGGCTACACCTTC CASSEGRPGQGVGYTF
TRBJ2-6 TRBV5-1 . TRBD1 TGCGCCAGCAGCGGGGACAGGTTGCCGACCCTCTCTGGGGCCAACGTCCTGACTTTC CASSGDRLPTLSGANVLTF
TRBJ2-1 TRBV19 . TRBD2 TGTGCCAGTCTCGGTGCCGGGGGGGCCCGGCTCAATGAGCAGTTCTTC CASLGAGGARLNEQFF
TRBJ1-1 TRBV11-3 . TRBD1 TGTGCCAGCAGCTTAAGGGGGCAAGGCACTGAAGCTTTCTTT CASSLRGQGTEAFF
TRBJ2-1 TRBV11-2 . . TGTGCCAGCAGCCCCCTTCGGTCCTACAATGAGCAGTTCTTC CASSPLRSYNEQFF
TRBJ2-3 TRBV3-1/TRBV3-2 . . TGTGCCAGCGGGGGGACAGATACGCAGTATTTT CASGGTDTQYF
TRBJ1-1 TRBV6-5 . . TGTGCCAGCGTCGCAGGGCCGAACACTGAAGCTTTCTTT CASVAGPNTEAFF
TRBJ1-2 TRBV6-5 . TRBD1 TGTGCCAGCAGTACCTCCCAGGACAGGTCCAGACCCTCCCTCTTC CASSTSQDRSRPSLF
TRBJ2-2 TRBV7-2 . TRBD2 TGTGCCAGCAGCCCCAGGGCTAGCGGGGGCGGGGAGCTGTTTTTT CASSPRASGGGELFF
TRBJ1-1 TRBV5-1 . TRBD1 TGCGCCAGCAGCTCAAACAGGGGTAGGTGGGTTGACACTGAAGCTTTCTTT CASSSNRGRWVDTEAFF
TRBJ2-7 TRBV24-1 . . TGTGCCACCAGTGCTGGGGGGGGCCCCTCCTACGAGCAGTACTTC CATSAGGGPSYEQYF
TRBJ2-7 TRBV5-1 . . TGCGCCAGCAGCTTGGGGCAGGCGAGCTCCTACGAGCAGTACTTC CASSLGQASSYEQYF
TRBJ1-1 TRBV3-1/TRBV3-2 . . TGTGCCAGCAGCCAAGCCTCTAGCAGGGAAGCTTTCTTT CASSQASSREAFF